The source of this T cell receptor beta chain is a study of identical twins. Study-level points and caveats: Zero-insertion analyses might be partly confounded by invariant T cells like MAIT and iNKT. Instead of following the same donors, the conclusions were based on cross-sectional statistical analysis. Beta out-of-frame twin sharing showed a weaker excess.

TCRdb reanalysed the 5' RACE reads using MiXCR and keeps one entry per CDR3 protein. Of around 300,000 distinct CDR3 sequences listed, approximately 8.5% are singletons. Concerning this clonotype itself: The antigen is not known.

This CDR3 is 14 amino acids long. CDR1 is SGHNT and CDR2 is YYREEE in the germline V gene (reference sequence). V lost 4 bases, J lost 8 bases, and 18 bases lay in between. The sample was also reused in another study, on yellow fever vaccine responses in identical twins.

The chain couples TRBV5-4 to TRBJ1-2; no firm D call. The source material was memory (CD45RO+) T cells sorted from blood. This sequence was found in a woman under 30 in good health. Here the CDR3 reads CASSRLGPDGGYTF. In DNA, the CDR3 is TGTGCCAGCAGCCGCTTGGGCCCCGATGGAGGCTACACCTTC.